Shown below are 22 T cell receptor beta chains from a single sample sequenced in a study of early T cells in non-severe SARS-CoV-2 infection (dated by TCRdb to about 2021). The library was prepared using 5' RACE. Sequenced using a NextSeq 500. Using fastp at Q25 and MiXCR, TCRdb reprocessed the public reads and kept productive beta chains. Duplicate CDR3 protein sequences are folded into a single record with the most common DNA and genes. The sample contains 35,000 to 45,000 distinct CDR3 sequences, 9.9% of them found a single time. Of the sample, about 12% is held by the ten largest clones. The sample taken for sequencing was whole blood. The origin of the receptors is an adult who was a healthcare worker with PCR-confirmed SARS-CoV-2 infection or an uninfected control (not recorded which).

This clonotype was seen ten or more times. The chain has TRBV19 and TRBJ1-5; 7 nucleotides align to TRBD1. The germline gives CDR1 LNHDA, CDR2 SQIVND (reference sequence). V shed 8 bases, J shed 2 bases, and the junction held 6 bases outside the gene matches. The CDR3 runs 14 residues. CDR3 nucleotide sequence: TGTGCCAGTCGACAGGGTATGGGCAATCAGCCCCAGCATTTT. Its translation: CASRQGMGNQPQHF.

Many counts were recorded for this clonotype. V gene TRBV5-1 combines with J gene TRBJ2-5; D not resolved. The CDR3 has 14 residues. V was cut by 1 base and J by 4 bases, with 11 bases left in between. From germline, CDR1 is SGHRS and CDR2 YFSETQ. The CDR3 sequence: CASSLSAKPETQYF. The DNA of the CDR3 is TGCGCCAGCAGCTTGTCCGCGAAACCAGAGACCCAGTACTTC.

The V call is TRBV6-6, the J call TRBJ2-3; no definite D call. Trimming stripped 1 base from V and 0 bases from J, with 8 bases between. Germline CDR1 MNHNY, CDR2 SVGAGI (reference sequence). CDR3 length equals 15 residues. This CDR3 reads CASSYLTTSTDTQYF. The CDR3 DNA is TGTGCCAGCAGTTACTTGACAACCAGCACAGATACGCAGTATTTT.

In DNA form, the CDR3 reads TGTGCCAGCAGCTTACTTCCGAGCTCTGAAGCTTTCTTT. It translates to CASSLLPSSEAFF. The V gene is TRBV7-6, the J gene TRBJ1-1, with D hard to call. Germline CDR1 is SGHVS and CDR2 is FNYEAQ. V was trimmed by 2 bases and J by 6 bases, leaving 10 bases between them. The CDR3 is made up of 13 amino acids. Combining the CDR3 with reference TRBV7-6 and TRBJ1-1 gives the whole variable domain GAGVSQSPRYKVTKRGQDVALRCDPISGHVSLYWYRQALGQGPEFLTYFNYEAQQDKSGLPNDRFSAERPEGSISTLTIQRTEQRDSAMYRCASSLLPSSEAFFGQGTRLTVV.

In its sample, this clonotype was seen many times. The CDR3: CASSPSGTGHEQYF. CDR3 nucleotides: TGTGCCAGCTCACCCTCCGGGACAGGGCACGAGCAGTACTTC. The chain carries TRBV18 and TRBJ2-7; 9 bases map to TRBD1. There are 14 residues in the CDR3. With 3 bases clipped from V and 5 bases from J, the junction kept 5 bases outside the gene matches. CDR1 KGHSH and CDR2 LQKENI come from the germline V gene.

The chain recombines TRBV15 with TRBJ1-2; D possibly corresponds to TRBD1 (5 bases). V gave up 5 bases and J gave up 4 bases, with 14 bases separating them. The germline V gene has CDR1 LNHNV and CDR2 YYDKDF (reference sequence). This CDR3 comprises 14 residues. The chain's CDR3 is CATSPGDFPYGYTF. CDR3 in DNA: TGTGCCACCAGCCCCGGGGACTTCCCCTATGGCTACACCTTC. The variable domain in full, completed from reference TRBV15 and TRBJ1-2, reads DAMVIQNPRYQVTQFGKPVTLSCSQTLNHNVMYWYQQKSSQAPKLLFHYYDKDFNNEADTPDNFQSRRPNTSFCFLDIRSPGLGDTAMYLCATSPGDFPYGYTFGSGTRLTVV.

The chain couples TRBV7-8 to TRBJ1-2; TRBD1 aligns across 8 bases. Germline-derived CDR1 and CDR2 are SGHVS and FQNEAQ. With 5 bases clipped from V and 1 base from J, the junction kept 12 bases outside the gene matches. CDR3 length: 17 amino acids. The CDR3: CASSPVWDRTFNYGYTF. The CDR3 DNA reads TGTGCCAGCAGCCCAGTGTGGGACAGGACCTTTAACTATGGCTACACCTTC. Full variable domain (missing parts from reference TRBV7-8 and TRBJ1-2): GAGVSQSPRYKVAKRGQDVALRCDPISGHVSLFWYQQALGQGPEFLTYFQNEAQLDKSGLPSDRFFAERPEGSVSTLKIQRTQQEDSAVYLCASSPVWDRTFNYGYTFGSGTRLTVV.

In this sample, this clonotype turned up many times. The V and J genes are TRBV6-5 and TRBJ2-3, with D perhaps matching TRBD1 (5 bases). Trimming stripped 2 bases from V and 2 bases from J, with 8 bases between. This CDR3 contains 14 residues. Germline assignment: CDR1 MNHEY and CDR2 SVGAGI. The chain's CDR3 is CASSYKGDTDTQYF. The CDR3, as DNA: TGTGCCAGCAGTTACAAAGGGGACACAGATACGCAGTATTTT.

This clonotype occurred many times. For the CDR3, the DNA is TGTGCCAGCAGTACGGACAGGATCTACAATGAGCAGTTCTTC. It is translated as CASSTDRIYNEQFF. The rearrangement links TRBV12-3 or TRBV12-4 to TRBJ2-1; TRBD1 matches at 7 bases. V shed 5 bases and J 3 bases; nucleotides not matched to a gene: 4. This CDR3 spans 14 amino acids.

This clonotype occurred a few times. This CDR3 reads CASSLWTGRGPTIGNGYTF. CDR3 DNA: TGTGCCAGCAGCCTCTGGACAGGGAGGGGCCCCACTATTGGGAATGGCTACACCTTC. The chain employs TRBV7-9 and TRBJ1-2; 8 bases are a match to TRBD1. Looked up from germline, CDR1 is SEHNR and CDR2 is FQNEAQ (reference sequence). The CDR3 sequence is 19 residues long. V gave up 5 bases and J gave up 6 bases; unmatched junction bases: 23.

This clonotype has a count of ten or more. In nucleotides, the CDR3 is TGTGCCAGCAGTGACGGTGAGCCCCAGCATTTT. It codes for CASSDGEPQHF. The gene calls are TRBV6-1 and TRBJ1-5; D ambiguous. Germline CDR1 reads MNHNS; CDR2 reads SASEGT. The CDR3 has 11 amino acids. The ends were cut back, 3 bases at V and 8 bases at J, with 5 bases in the middle.

This clonotype was seen only a few times. The chain carries TRBV28 and TRBJ2-3; 8 bases are shared with TRBD1. The CDR3 has 16 amino acids. Germline trimming cut 4 bases from V and 2 bases from J; bases unmatched to any gene: 8. Germline V lookup: CDR1 MDHEN, CDR2 SYDVKM. CDR3 sequence (DNA): TGTGCCAGCAGTTCAATCGGACAGGGAAACACAGATACGCAGTATTTT. Residues: CASSSIGQGNTDTQYF.

The chain uses TRBV5-1 and TRBJ1-6; 7 bases line up with TRBD1. Germline V lookup: CDR1 SGHRS, CDR2 YFSETQ. This CDR3 has 17 amino acids. The V and J ends lost 4 bases and 1 base, in that order; junction bases with no gene match: 8. CDR3 nucleotides: TGCGCCAGCAGCCCCGGACAGGTCGCGTCCTATAATTCACCCCTCCACTTT. Amino acid sequence: CASSPGQVASYNSPLHF.

The rearrangement links TRBV2 to TRBJ2-1, with 7 bases matching TRBD1. V lost 11 bases and J lost 0; bases outside the gene matches: 10. The CDR3 is made up of 15 amino acids. The V gene's germline CDR1 is SNHLY and CDR2 FYNNEI. This CDR3 reads CAAEDGDSSYNEQFF. For the CDR3, the DNA is TGTGCCGCGGAGGATGGGGACAGCTCCTACAATGAGCAGTTCTTC.

This clonotype appeared a few times. The chain combines TRBV28 with TRBJ1-1; no clear D. This CDR3 is 14 amino acids long. V was clipped by 4 bases and J by 0 bases, with 9 bases between them. Germline V CDR1 and CDR2: MDHEN, SYDVKM. The CDR3 bases are TGTGCCAGCAGTTCCGGGCCGATGAACACTGAAGCTTTCTTT. It codes for CASSSGPMNTEAFF. Variable domain in full (rest from reference TRBV28 and TRBJ1-1): DVKVTQSSRYLVKRTGEKVFLECVQDMDHENMFWYRQDPGLGLRLIYFSYDVKMKEKGDIPEGYSVSREKKERFSLILESASTNQTSMYLCASSSGPMNTEAFFGQGTRLTVV.

The chain couples TRBV3-1 to TRBJ2-3; D not resolved. The germline V gene encodes CDR1 LGHDT and CDR2 YNNKEL (reference sequence). The length of the CDR3 is 14 residues. Trimming pared 5 bases from V and 0 bases from J, leaving 9 bases between. DNA for the CDR3: TGTGCCAGCAGCTTGGCCGCTAGCACAGATACGCAGTATTTT. It yields the protein CASSLAASTDTQYF.

This clonotype turned up a few times. The gene calls are TRBV12-3 or TRBV12-4 and TRBJ1-1; D may be TRBD1 (6 bases). V was shortened by 1 base and J by 5 bases, with 8 bases between the two germline ends. The CDR3 length is 13 residues. CDR3: CASSLGRGTEAFF. CDR3 nucleotide sequence: TGTGCCAGCAGTTTAGGGAGGGGGACTGAAGCTTTCTTT.

This clonotype was seen a single time. CDR3 amino acids: CASSQVRNTEAFF. CDR3 sequence (DNA): TGTGCCAGCAGCCAAGTCCGGAACACTGAAGCTTTCTTT. The chain uses TRBV14 and TRBJ1-1; D remains ambiguous. Germline V gene data show CDR1 as SGHDN and CDR2 as FVKESK. The CDR3 is made up of 13 amino acids. V lost 1 base and J 1 base, leaving 4 bases between the germline ends. The whole variable domain, remainder taken from reference TRBV14 and TRBJ1-1, is EAGVTQFPSHSVIEKGQTVTLRCDPISGHDNLYWYRRVMGKEIKFLLHFVKESKQDESGMPNNRFLAERTGGTYSTLKVQPAELEDSGVYFCASSQVRNTEAFFGQGTRLTVV.

Many counts were recorded for this clonotype. This chain connects TRBV27 to TRBJ2-7; a possible D gene is TRBD1 (6 bases). The V gene lost 5 bases and the J gene lost 4 bases, with 18 bases spanning the gap. The CDR3 sequence is 15 residues long. The germline CDR1 and CDR2 sequences are MNHEY and SMNVEV (reference sequence). CDR3 bases: TGTGCCAGCAGTCCCTCGAGGGGGTCCGGATACGAGCAGTACTTC. Protein product: CASSPSRGSGYEQYF.

The sample holds many counts of this clonotype. The chain links TRBV5-4 to TRBJ2-2; TRBD1 matches 10 bases. The CDR3 covers 16 residues. Unmatched junction bases numbered 4, after V lost 0 bases and J lost 5 bases. The germline V gene has CDR1 SGHNT and CDR2 YYREEE (reference sequence). In nucleotides, the CDR3 is TGTGCCAGCAGCTTGGGGGACAGGGGATGGACCGGGGAGCTGTTTTTT. Translated, it gives CASSLGDRGWTGELFF.

The count of this clonotype is one. The chain employs TRBV29-1 and TRBJ1-4, with TRBD1 as a possible D gene (5 bases). CDR1 is SQVTM and CDR2 is ANQGSEA in the germline V gene. CDR3 length: 14 amino acids. Trimming stripped 6 bases from V and 0 bases from J, with 11 bases between. CDR3 nucleotide sequence: TGCAGCGTAGGGACCGCAGCAACTAATGAAAAACTGTTTTTT. It codes for CSVGTAATNEKLFF. Complete variable domain (other parts from reference TRBV29-1 and TRBJ1-4): SAVISQKPSRDICQRGTSLTIQCQVDSQVTMMFWYRQQPGQSLTLIATANQGSEATYESGFVIDKFPISRPNLTFSTLTVSNMSPEDSSIYLCSVGTAATNEKLFFGSGTQLSVL.

V usage is TRBV19 and J usage is TRBJ2-5; TRBD2 is a possible D gene (7 bases). The CDR3 has 15 residues. V was pared by 1 base and J by 4 bases, with 13 bases between. From germline, CDR1 is LNHDA and CDR2 SQIVND (reference sequence). CDR3 DNA: TGTGCCAGTAGTATAGTGGGGGGGCGAGGAGAGACCCAGTACTTC. Translation: CASSIVGGRGETQYF.